The clone carrying this T cell receptor (beta chain) was picked up a small number of times. Time point here: patch test 3, about 24 weeks after DPC sensitization. Treatment described: therapeutic diphenylcyclopropenone sensitization with weekly scalp DPC. Patches went on only after blood had been drawn each time. The data belong to a study of human T cells and chemical hapten exposure. For the study at large: Each week of the roughly 25-week study, patients had diphenylcyclopropenone applied to the scalp.

In the study's own analysis: Samples ranged from about 23,224 to 690,600 TCRs, with a median of around 100,000. One entry per CDR3 protein, called by TCRdb with MiXCR from the RACE reads. TCRdb, rather than the study authors, made the V and J calls. The repertoire holds roughly 150,000 distinct CDR3 sequences, with about a quarter as singletons. Here the sequenced sample was whole blood, taken in connection with sensitization to the hapten diphenylcyclopropenone (DPC). The sequence was collected from a young woman with alopecia areata. Some clones in this sample may be carry-over from other donors' samples.

The CDR3 region is CSVDSPAGDSGANVLTF. The CDR3 DNA reads as TGCAGCGTTGATTCTCCAGCGGGGGACTCTGGGGCCAACGTCCTGACTTTC. This chain links TRBV29-1 with TRBJ2-6, with 8 positions matching TRBD2. The J segment lost 0 bases and the V segment lost 3 bases, leaving 7 bases of the junction unmatched. Per germline, CDR1 SQVTM and CDR2 ANQGSEA. The CDR3 consists of 17 residues. The entire variable domain, with the rest obtained from reference TRBV29-1 and TRBJ2-6, is as follows: SAVISQKPSRDICQRGTSLTIQCQVDSQVTMMFWYRQQPGQSLTLIATANQGSEATYESGFVIDKFPISRPNLTFSTLTVSNMSPEDSSIYLCSVDSPAGDSGANVLTFGAGSRLTVL.